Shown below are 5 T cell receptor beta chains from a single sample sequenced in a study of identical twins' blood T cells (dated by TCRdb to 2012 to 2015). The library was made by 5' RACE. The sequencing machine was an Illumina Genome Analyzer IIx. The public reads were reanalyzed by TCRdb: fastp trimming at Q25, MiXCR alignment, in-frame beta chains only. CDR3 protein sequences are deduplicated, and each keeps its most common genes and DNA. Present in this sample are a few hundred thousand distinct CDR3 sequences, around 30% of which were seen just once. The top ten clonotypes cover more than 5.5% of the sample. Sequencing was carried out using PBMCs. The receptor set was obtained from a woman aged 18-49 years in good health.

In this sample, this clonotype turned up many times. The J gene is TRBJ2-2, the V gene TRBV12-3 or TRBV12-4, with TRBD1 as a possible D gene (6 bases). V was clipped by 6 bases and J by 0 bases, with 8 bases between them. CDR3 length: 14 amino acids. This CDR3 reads CASRRTANTGELFF. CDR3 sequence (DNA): TGTGCCAGCAGGAGGACAGCGAACACCGGGGAGCTGTTTTTT.

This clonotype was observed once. CDR3 nucleotide sequence: TGTGCCAGCAGCTTCGAGGGTGATGAAGCTTTCTTT. Its translation: CASSFEGDEAFF. The genes are TRBV7-9 and TRBJ1-1; D remains ambiguous. This CDR3 region has 12 residues. Trimming cost V 3 bases and J 7 bases, with 9 bases left between them. CDR1 and CDR2 from the germline V gene are SEHNR and FQNEAQ (reference sequence).

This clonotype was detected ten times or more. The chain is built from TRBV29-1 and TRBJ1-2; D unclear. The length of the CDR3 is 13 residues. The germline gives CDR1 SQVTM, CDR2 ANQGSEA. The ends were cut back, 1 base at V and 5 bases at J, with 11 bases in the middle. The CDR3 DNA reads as TGCAGCGTTGAAGTTGTAGGAGGGTATGGCTACACCTTC. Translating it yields CSVEVVGGYGYTF.

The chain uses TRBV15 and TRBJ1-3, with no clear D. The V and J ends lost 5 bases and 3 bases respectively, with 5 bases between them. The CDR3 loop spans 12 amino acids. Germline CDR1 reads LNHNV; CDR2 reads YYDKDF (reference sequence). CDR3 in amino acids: CATSGVGNTIYF. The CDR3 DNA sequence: TGTGCCACCAGCGGGGTTGGAAACACCATATATTTT.

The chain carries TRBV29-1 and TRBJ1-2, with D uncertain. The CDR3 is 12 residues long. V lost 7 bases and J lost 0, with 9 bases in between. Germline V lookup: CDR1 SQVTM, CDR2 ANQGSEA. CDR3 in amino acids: CSAPATNYGYTF. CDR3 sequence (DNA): TGCAGCGCTCCCGCTACTAACTATGGCTACACCTTC.